This T cell receptor (beta chain) was observed in a study of control samples from healthy donors and cancer patients. Profiled with immunoSEQ multiplex PCR; TCRdb holds only in-frame clones, not every one. Found here are approximately 37,000 clones, around 83% of them singletons; the top ten hold 20% to 25%. The clonotype originates from a woman aged 55 to 70 with lung cancer. Specimen: PBMCs.

Here the CDR3 reads CASSLAGLGGADTQYF. The CDR3 coding sequence is TGTGCCAGCAGCTTAGCGGGACTAGGGGGCGCAGATACGCAGTATTTT. This chain links TRBV7-2 with TRBJ2-3; D possibly corresponds to TRBD2 (8 bases). Germline values: CDR1 SGHTA, CDR2 FQGNSA. The CDR3 has 16 residues. Trimming left V 0 bases short and J 4 bases short, with 14 bases between. The whole variable domain, remainder taken from reference TRBV7-2 and TRBJ2-3, is GAGVSQSPSNKVTEKGKDVELRCDPISGHTALYWYRQSLGQGLEFLIYFQGNSAPDKSGLPSDRFSAERTGGSVSTLTIQRTQQEDSAVYLCASSLAGLGGADTQYFGPGTRLTVL.